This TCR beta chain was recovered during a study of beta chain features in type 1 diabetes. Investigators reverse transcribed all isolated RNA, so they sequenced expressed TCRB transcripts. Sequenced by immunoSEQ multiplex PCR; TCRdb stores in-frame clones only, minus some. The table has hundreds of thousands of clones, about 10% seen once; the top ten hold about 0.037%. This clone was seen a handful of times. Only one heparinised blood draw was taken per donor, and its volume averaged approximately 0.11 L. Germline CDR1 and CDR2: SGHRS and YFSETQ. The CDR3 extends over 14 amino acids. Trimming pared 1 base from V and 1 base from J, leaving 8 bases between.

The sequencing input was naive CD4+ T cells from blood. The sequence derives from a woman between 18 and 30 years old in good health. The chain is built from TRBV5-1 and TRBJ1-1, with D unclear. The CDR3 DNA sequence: TGCGCCAGCAGCTTGTCACCAGGGAACACTGAAGCTTTCTTT. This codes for CASSLSPGNTEAFF.